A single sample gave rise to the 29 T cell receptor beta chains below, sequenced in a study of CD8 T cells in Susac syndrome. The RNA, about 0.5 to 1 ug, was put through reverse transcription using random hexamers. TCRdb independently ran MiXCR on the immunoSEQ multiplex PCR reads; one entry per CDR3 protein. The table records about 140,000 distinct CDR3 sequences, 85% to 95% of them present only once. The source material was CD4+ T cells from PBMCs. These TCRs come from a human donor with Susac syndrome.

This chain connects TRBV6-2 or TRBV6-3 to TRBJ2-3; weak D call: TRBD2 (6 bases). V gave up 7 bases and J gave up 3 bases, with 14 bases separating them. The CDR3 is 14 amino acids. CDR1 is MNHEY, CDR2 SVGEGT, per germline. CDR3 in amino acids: CASTPGGWTDTQYF. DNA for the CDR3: TGTGCCAGCACCCCCGGGGGATGGACAGATACGCAGTATTTT.

The DNA for the CDR3 is TGCGCCAGCAGCCAGCGCCAGGGGTACGAGCAGTACTTC. It encodes CASSQRQGYEQYF. The chain has TRBV4-3 and TRBJ2-7, with D possibly matching TRBD1 (6 bases). Per the germline V gene, CDR1 is LGHNA and CDR2 is YSLEER. There are 13 residues in the CDR3. V lost 3 bases and J 4 bases, leaving 10 bases between the germline ends.

CDR3 nucleotide sequence: TGTGCCAGCAGCGTACAGGGTCATGAGGGTAGTGAGCAGTTCTTC. Residues: CASSVQGHEGSEQFF. The gene calls are TRBV9 and TRBJ2-1; perhaps D is TRBD1 or TRBD2 (5 bases each). The CDR3 contains 15 residues. Trimming stripped 1 base from V and 9 bases from J, with 17 bases between. Germline CDR1 reads SGDLS; CDR2 reads YYNGEE.

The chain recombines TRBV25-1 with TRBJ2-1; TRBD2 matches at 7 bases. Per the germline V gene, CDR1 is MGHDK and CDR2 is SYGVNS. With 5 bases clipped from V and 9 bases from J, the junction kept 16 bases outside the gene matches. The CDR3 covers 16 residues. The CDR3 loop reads CASSLRIGLGPSEQFF. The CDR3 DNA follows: TGTGCCAGCAGTCTAAGAATCGGACTAGGACCGAGTGAGCAGTTCTTC.

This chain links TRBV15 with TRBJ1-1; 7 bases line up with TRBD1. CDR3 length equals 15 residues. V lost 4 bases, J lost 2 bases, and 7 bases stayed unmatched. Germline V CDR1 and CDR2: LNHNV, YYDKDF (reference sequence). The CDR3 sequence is CATSKGAGGNTEAFF. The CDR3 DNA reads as TGTGCCACCAGCAAGGGGGCGGGTGGAAACACTGAAGCTTTCTTT.

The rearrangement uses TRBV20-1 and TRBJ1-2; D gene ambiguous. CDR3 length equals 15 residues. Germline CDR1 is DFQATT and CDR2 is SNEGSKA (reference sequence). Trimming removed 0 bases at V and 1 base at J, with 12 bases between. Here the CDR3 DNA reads TGCAGTGCTAGAGATCAAGAGGAAAATAACTATGGCTACACCTTC. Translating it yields CSARDQEENNYGYTF.

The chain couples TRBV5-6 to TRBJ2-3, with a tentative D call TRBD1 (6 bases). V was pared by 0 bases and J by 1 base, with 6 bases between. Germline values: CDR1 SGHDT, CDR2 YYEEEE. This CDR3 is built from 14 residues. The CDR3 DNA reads TGTGCCAGCAGCTTGGACAGGGGCACAGATACGCAGTATTTT. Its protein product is CASSLDRGTDTQYF.

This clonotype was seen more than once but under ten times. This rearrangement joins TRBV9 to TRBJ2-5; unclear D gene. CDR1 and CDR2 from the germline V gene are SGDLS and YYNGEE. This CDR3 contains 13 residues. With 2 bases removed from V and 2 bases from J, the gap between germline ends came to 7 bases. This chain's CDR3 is CASSVGLQETQYF. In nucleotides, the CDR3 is TGTGCCAGCAGCGTTGGGCTACAAGAGACCCAGTACTTC. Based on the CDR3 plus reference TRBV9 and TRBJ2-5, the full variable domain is DSGVTQTPKHLITATGQRVTLRCSPRSGDLSVYWYQQSLDQGLQFLIQYYNGEERAKGNILERFSAQQFPDLHSELNLSSLELGDSALYFCASSVGLQETQYFGPGTRLLVL.

CDR3 sequence reads: CSARVSGKGYF. In nucleotides, the CDR3 is TGCAGTGCTAGAGTTTCGGGCAAGGGGTACTTC. J is TRBJ2-5 and V is TRBV20-1; D ambiguous. With 1 base removed from V and 13 bases from J, the gap between germline ends came to 13 bases. Germline-derived CDR1 and CDR2 are DFQATT and SNEGSKA (reference sequence). The CDR3 is made up of 11 amino acids.

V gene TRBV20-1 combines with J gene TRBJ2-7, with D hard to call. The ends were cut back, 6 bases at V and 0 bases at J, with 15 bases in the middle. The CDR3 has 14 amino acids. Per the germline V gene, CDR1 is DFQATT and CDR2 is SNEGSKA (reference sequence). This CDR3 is CSARFPSPSYEQYF. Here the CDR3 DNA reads TGCAGTGCCAGATTCCCTTCCCCCTCCTACGAGCAGTACTTC.

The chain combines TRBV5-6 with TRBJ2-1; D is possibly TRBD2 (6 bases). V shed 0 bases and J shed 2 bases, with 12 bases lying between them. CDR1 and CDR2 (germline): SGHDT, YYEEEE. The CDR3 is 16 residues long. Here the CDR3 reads CASSLGRERTYNEQFF. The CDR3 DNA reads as TGTGCCAGCAGCTTGGGCCGGGAGAGAACCTACAATGAGCAGTTCTTC.

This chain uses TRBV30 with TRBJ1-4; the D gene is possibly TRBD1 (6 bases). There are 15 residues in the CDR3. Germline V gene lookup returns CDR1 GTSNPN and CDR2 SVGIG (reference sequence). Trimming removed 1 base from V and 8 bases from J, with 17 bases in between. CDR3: CAWSGGTLWEEKLFF. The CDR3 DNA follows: TGTGCCTGGAGTGGGGGGACACTCTGGGAAGAAAAACTGTTTTTT.

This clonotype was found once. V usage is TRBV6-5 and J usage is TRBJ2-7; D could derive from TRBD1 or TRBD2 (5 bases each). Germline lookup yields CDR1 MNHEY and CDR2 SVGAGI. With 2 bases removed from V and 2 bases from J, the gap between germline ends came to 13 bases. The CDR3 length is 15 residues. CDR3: CASSYVQGPTYEQYF. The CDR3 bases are TGTGCCAGCAGTTACGTCCAGGGACCGACCTACGAGCAGTACTTC.

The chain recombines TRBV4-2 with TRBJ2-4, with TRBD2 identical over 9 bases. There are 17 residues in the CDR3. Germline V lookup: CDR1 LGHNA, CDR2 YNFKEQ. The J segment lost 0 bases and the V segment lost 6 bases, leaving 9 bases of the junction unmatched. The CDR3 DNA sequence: TGTGCCAGCAGAGACCTAGCGGGAACCTTAGCCAAAAACATTCAGTACTTC. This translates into CASRDLAGTLAKNIQYF.

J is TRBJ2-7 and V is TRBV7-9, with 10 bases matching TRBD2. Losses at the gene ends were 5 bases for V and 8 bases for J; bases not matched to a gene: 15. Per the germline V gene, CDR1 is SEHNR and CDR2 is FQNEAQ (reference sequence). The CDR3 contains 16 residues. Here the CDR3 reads CASSPSAASGSGKQYF. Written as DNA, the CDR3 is TGTGCCAGCAGCCCCTCCGCGGCTAGCGGGAGTGGGAAGCAGTACTTC.

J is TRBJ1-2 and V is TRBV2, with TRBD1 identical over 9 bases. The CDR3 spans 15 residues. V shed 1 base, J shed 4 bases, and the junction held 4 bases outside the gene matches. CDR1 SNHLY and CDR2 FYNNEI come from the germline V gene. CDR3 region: CASSEEGQGLYGYTF. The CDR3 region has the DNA TGTGCCAGCAGTGAAGAGGGACAGGGTCTCTATGGCTACACCTTC.

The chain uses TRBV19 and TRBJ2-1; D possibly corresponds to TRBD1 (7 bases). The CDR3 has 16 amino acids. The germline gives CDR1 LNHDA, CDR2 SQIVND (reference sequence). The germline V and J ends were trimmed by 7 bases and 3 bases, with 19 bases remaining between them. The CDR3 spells CASNLYRGGGYNEQFF. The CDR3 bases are TGTGCCAGTAATCTTTACAGGGGAGGTGGCTACAATGAGCAGTTCTTC.

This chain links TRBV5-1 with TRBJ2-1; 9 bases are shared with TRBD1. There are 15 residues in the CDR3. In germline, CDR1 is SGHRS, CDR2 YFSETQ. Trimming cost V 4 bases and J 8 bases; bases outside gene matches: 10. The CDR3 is CASSLRDREAHEQFF. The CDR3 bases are TGCGCCAGCAGCCTCCGGGACAGGGAGGCCCATGAGCAGTTCTTC.

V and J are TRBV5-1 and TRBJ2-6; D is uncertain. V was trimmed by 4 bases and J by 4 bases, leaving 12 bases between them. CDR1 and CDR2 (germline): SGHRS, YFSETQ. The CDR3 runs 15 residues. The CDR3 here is CASSPRFGGANVLTF. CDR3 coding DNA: TGCGCCAGCAGCCCCCGTTTCGGAGGGGCCAACGTCCTGACTTTC.

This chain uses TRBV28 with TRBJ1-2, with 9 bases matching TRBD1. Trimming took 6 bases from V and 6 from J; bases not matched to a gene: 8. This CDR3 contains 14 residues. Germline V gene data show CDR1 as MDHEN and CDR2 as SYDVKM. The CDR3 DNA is TGTGCCAGCAGAACAGGGGGCGATTGGGATGGCTACACCTTC. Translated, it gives CASRTGGDWDGYTF.

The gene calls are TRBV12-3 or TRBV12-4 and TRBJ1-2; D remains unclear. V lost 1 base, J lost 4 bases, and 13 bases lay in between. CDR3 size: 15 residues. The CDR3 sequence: CASSLEAGTFYGYTF. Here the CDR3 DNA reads TGTGCCAGCAGTTTAGAGGCAGGAACTTTCTATGGCTACACCTTC.

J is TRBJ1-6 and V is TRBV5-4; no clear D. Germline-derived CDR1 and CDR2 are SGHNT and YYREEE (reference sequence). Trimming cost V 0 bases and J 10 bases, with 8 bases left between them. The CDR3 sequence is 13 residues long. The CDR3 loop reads CASSLVKESPLHF. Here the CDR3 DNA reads TGTGCCAGCAGCTTGGTAAAGGAATCACCCCTCCACTTT.

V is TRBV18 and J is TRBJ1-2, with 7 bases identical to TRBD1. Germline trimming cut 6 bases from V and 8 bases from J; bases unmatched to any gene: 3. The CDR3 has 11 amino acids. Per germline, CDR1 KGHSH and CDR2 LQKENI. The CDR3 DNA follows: TGTGCCAGCTCGCAGGGGGAAGGCTACACCTTC. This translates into CASSQGEGYTF.

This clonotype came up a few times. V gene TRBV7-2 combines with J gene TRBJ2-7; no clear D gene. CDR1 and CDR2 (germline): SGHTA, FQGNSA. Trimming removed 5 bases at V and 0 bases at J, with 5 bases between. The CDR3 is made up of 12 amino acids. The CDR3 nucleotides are TGTGCCAGCAGCGTGGGCTCCTACGAGCAGTACTTC. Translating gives CASSVGSYEQYF.

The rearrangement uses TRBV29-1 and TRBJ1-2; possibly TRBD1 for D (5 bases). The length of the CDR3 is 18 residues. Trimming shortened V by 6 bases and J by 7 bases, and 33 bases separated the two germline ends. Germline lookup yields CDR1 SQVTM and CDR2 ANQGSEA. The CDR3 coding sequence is TGCAGCGTCGAGGAGGTTGGGAGGGGATCTAAGGCGGGCTTTGGCTACACCTTC. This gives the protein CSVEEVGRGSKAGFGYTF.

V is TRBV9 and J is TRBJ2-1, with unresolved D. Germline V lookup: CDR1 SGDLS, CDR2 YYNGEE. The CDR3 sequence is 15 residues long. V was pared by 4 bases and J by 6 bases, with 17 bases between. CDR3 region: CASSPQQIQPNEQFF. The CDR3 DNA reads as TGTGCCAGCAGCCCGCAGCAAATACAGCCCAATGAGCAGTTCTTC.

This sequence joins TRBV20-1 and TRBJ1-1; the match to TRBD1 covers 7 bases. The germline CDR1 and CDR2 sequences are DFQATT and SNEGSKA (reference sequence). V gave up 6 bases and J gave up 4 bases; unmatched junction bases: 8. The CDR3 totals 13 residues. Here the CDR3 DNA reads TGCAGTGCCTTAGACAGGGTGGGCACTGAAGCTTTCTTT. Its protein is CSALDRVGTEAFF.

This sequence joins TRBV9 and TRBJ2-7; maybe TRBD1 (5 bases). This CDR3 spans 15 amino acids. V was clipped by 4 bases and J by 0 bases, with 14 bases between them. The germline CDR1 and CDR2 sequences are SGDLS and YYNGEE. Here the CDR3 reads CASSPDSSSSYEQYF. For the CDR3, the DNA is TGTGCCAGCAGCCCCGACAGTTCGAGCTCCTACGAGCAGTACTTC.

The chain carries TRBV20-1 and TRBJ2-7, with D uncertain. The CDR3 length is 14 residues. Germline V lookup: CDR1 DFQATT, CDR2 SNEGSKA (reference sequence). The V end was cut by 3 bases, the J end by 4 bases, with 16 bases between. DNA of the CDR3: TGCAGTGCTAGCCTCGGGCCCCAACCTTACGAGCAGTACTTC. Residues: CSASLGPQPYEQYF.